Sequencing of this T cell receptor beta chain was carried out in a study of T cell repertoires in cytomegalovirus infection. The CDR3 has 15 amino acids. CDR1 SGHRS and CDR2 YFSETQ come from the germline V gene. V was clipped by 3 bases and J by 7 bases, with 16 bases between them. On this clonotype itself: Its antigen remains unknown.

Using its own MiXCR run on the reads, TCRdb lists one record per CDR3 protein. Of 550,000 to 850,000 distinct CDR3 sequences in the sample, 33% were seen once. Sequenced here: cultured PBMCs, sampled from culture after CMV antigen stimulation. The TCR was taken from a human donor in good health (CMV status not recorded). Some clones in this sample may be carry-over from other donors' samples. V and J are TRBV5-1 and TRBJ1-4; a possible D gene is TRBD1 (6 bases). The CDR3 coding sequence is TGCGCCAGCAGCTCGGGACAATCAGATGTTGAAAAACTGTTTTTT. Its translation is CASSSGQSDVEKLFF. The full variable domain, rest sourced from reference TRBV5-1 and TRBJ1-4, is KAGVTQTPRYLIKTRGQQVTLSCSPISGHRSVSWYQQTPGQGLQFLFEYFSETQRNKGNFPGRFSGRQFSNSRSEMNVSTLELGDSALYLCASSSGQSDVEKLFFGSGTQLSVL.